The rows below give T cell receptor beta chains drawn from one sample of a study of OX40 agonist ivuxolimab in advanced cancers. Sequenced by immunoSEQ multiplex PCR; TCRdb stores in-frame clones only, minus some. This sample has approximately 60,000 clones, with about four fifths found just once. The sample consisted of CD4+ or CD8+ T cells sorted from blood, taken in a trial of the OX40 agonist ivuxolimab. These receptors all stem from an adult with an advanced solid tumor such as melanoma, head and neck, liver or kidney cancer. CDR3s include the opening cysteine and the closing phenylalanine or tryptophan. The D gene is left open where the match is weak. Clone size is shown for a subset of rows, as once, few, many or a class of expanded clone.

18,TRBJ2-1,-,-,TRBV18,TGTGCCAGCTCACTAGGTAACAGGGCTCTAAGCTCCTACAATGAGCAGTTCTTC,CASSLGNRALSSYNEQFF
11,TRBJ2-7,-,-,TRBV20-1,TGCAGTGCCAAGACTCTAAACGAGCAGTACTTC,CSAKTLNEQYF
15,TRBJ2-7,few,-,TRBV5-1,TGCGCCAGCAGCTTGGACGGCGCAGGGTGGTACGAGCAGTACTTC,CASSLDGAGWYEQYF
15,TRBJ1-2,-,TRBD1,TRBV5-6,TGTGCCAGCAGATCGGGGACAGCGCATTTTTATGGCTACACCTTC,CASRSGTAHFYGYTF
16,TRBJ2-7,-,-,TRBV30,TGTGCCTGGAGTATGTGGGACACCCGCCGGAGCTACGAGCAGTACTTC,CAWSMWDTRRSYEQYF
15,TRBJ1-2,-,TRBD1,TRBV10-3,TGTGCCATCACTCCGGGACAGGGGGGGATGGTTGGCTACACCTTC,CAITPGQGGMVGYTF
13,TRBJ2-7,-,-,TRBV7-9,TGTGCCAGCAGCCAAGAAAATTCCTACGAGCAGTACTTC,CASSQENSYEQYF
15,TRBJ2-2,-,TRBD2,TRBV2,TGTGCCAGCAGGAGATTAGCGGGGGCCACCGGGGAGCTGTTTTTT,CASRRLAGATGELFF
12,TRBJ2-4,-,-,TRBV19,TGTGCCAGTAGCACTCGCCGGTCCATTCAGTACTTC,CASSTRRSIQYF
12,TRBJ2-5,-,-,TRBV10-3,TGTGCCATCAGTGATGTCGGAGAGACCCAGTACTTC,CAISDVGETQYF
11,TRBJ1-2,-,-,TRBV9,TGTGCCAGCAGCGACAGTTATGGCTACACCTTC,CASSDSYGYTF
15,TRBJ2-3,-,TRBD1,TRBV11-2,TGTGCCAGCAGCTCCTACGGGACAGACACAGATACGCAGTATTTT,CASSSYGTDTDTQYF
17,TRBJ1-3,-,-,TRBV2,TGTGCCAGCAGTGAACGGGGCAGGACCCTCTCTGGAAACACCATATATTTT,CASSERGRTLSGNTIYF
11,TRBJ2-7,-,-,TRBV20-1,TGCAGTGCTATGCAGGGCTACGAGCAGTACTTC,CSAMQGYEQYF
16,TRBJ1-1,-,-,TRBV9,TGTGCCAGCAGCATCTCTGGTGGGGACTCAAACACTGAAGCTTTCTTT,CASSISGGDSNTEAFF
15,TRBJ1-5,-,TRBD1,TRBV6-1,TGTGCCAGCAGCGGACAGGGAGGAATCAATCAGCCCCAGCATTTT,CASSGQGGINQPQHF
15,TRBJ2-7,-,-,TRBV2,TGTGCCAGCAGTGAATGGGGGGTAGGAGGTTACGAGCAGTACTTC,CASSEWGVGGYEQYF
14,TRBJ1-2,-,-,TRBV14,TGTGCCAGCAGACAAACACAGGGTTTCGGTGGCTACACCTTC,CASRQTQGFGGYTF
15,TRBJ1-2,-,-,TRBV6-1,TGTGCCAGCAGTGAAAGGCAGACTTCTAACTATGGCTACACCTTC,CASSERQTSNYGYTF
11,TRBJ2-5,-,-,TRBV7-9,TGTGCCAGCAGCTCCGGTGAGACCCAGTACTTC,CASSSGETQYF
14,TRBJ2-3,-,-,TRBV11-3,TGTGCCAGCAGCTCCCCGGGGTTTCCCTATACGCAGTATTTT,CASSSPGFPYTQYF
14,TRBJ1-1,-,-,TRBV6-5,TGTGCCAGCAGTTCTCCAGGGCAGGCCACTGAAGCTTTCTTT,CASSSPGQATEAFF
11,TRBJ2-7,-,-,TRBV6-5,TGTGCCAGCAGTATCGTACACGAGCAGTACTTC,CASSIVHEQYF
15,TRBJ1-2,once,-,TRBV6-1,TGTGCCAGCAGTGACTTAGGGCGGGCCGAGTATGGCTACACCTTC,CASSDLGRAEYGYTF
16,TRBJ2-3,-,TRBD1,TRBV5-1,TGCGCCAGCAGCCCTGGATTGGGACAGGGGACCGATACGCAGTATTTT,CASSPGLGQGTDTQYF
16,TRBJ1-3,-,-,TRBV18,TGTGCCAGCTCACCATACTCAGGAGACTCTGGAAACACCATATATTTT,CASSPYSGDSGNTIYF
12,TRBJ2-7,-,TRBD2,TRBV27,TGTGCCAGCGGGCGGGGGGACTACGAGCAGTACTTC,CASGRGDYEQYF
16,TRBJ1-1,-,-,TRBV5-1,TGCGCCAGCAGCTCATTCAGGGTAACCATGAACACTGAAGCTTTCTTT,CASSSFRVTMNTEAFF
12,TRBJ1-2,-,-,TRBV10-3,TGTGCCATCCGCTCGGCGGACTATGGCTACACCTTC,CAIRSADYGYTF
14,TRBJ1-2,-,TRBD1,TRBV10-3,TGTGCCAGTACCGGGACAGGGAGGGCGTATGGCTACACCTTC,CASTGTGRAYGYTF
13,TRBJ2-7,-,-,TRBV28,TGTGCCAGCAACCCGGACAGATCCTACGAGCAGTACTTC,CASNPDRSYEQYF
16,TRBJ2-5,few,TRBD2,TRBV5-4,TGTGCCAGCAGCTTGGATCGTGGCGGGAGGGGAGAGACCCAGTACTTC,CASSLDRGGRGETQYF
15,TRBJ2-4,-,-,TRBV5-1,TGCGCCAGCAGCTTGTGGGACCCGGGGCAAAACATTCAGTACTTC,CASSLWDPGQNIQYF
15,TRBJ2-7,-,TRBD1,TRBV10-2,TGCGCCAGCAGTGAGTGGGGGACAGACTCCTACGAGCAGTACTTC,CASSEWGTDSYEQYF
15,TRBJ1-1,-,-,TRBV5-4,TGTGCCAGCAGCTTGGTAGGGATGATGAACACTGAAGCTTTCTTT,CASSLVGMMNTEAFF
15,TRBJ2-1,-,TRBD2,TRBV5-1,TGCGCCAGCAGCTTGGGACTAGCGGAGTACAATGAGCAGTTCTTC,CASSLGLAEYNEQFF
14,TRBJ1-1,once,TRBD1,TRBV4-3,TGCGCCAGCAGTCTTACGACAGGGGATACTGAAGCTTTCTTT,CASSLTTGDTEAFF
14,TRBJ1-6,-,-,TRBV6-5,TGTGCCAGCAGTTACCGGCAGGGGAATTCACCCCTCCACTTT,CASSYRQGNSPLHF
11,TRBJ1-2,once,-,TRBV19,TGTGCCAGTAGTTCTCCGCCCGGCTACACCTTC,CASSSPPGYTF
14,TRBJ2-2,-,-,TRBV29-1,TGCAGCGTTGCGTTACAGGGAGTCACCGGGGAGCTGTTTTTT,CSVALQGVTGELFF
14,TRBJ2-7,-,-,TRBV5-6,TGTGCCAGCAGCTTGGCCGGGATCTCCTACGAGCAGTACTTC,CASSLAGISYEQYF